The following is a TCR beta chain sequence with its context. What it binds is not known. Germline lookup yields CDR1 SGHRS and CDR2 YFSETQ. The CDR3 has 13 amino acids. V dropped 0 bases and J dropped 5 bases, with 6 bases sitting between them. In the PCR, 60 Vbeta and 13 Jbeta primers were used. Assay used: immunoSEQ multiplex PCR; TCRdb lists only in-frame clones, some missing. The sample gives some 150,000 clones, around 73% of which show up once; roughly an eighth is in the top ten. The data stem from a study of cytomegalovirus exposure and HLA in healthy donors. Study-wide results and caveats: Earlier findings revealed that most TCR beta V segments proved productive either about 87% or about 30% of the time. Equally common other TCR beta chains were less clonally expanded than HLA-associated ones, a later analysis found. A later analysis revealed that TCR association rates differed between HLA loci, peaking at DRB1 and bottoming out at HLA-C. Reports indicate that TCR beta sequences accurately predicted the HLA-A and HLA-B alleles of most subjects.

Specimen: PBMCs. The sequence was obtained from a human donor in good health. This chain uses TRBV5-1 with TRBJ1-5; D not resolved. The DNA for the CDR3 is TGCGCCAGCAGCTTGGCCCCTGATCAGCCCCAGCATTTT. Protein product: CASSLAPDQPQHF. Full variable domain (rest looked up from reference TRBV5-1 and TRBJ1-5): KAGVTQTPRYLIKTRGQQVTLSCSPISGHRSVSWYQQTPGQGLQFLFEYFSETQRNKGNFPGRFSGRQFSNSRSEMNVSTLELGDSALYLCASSLAPDQPQHFGDGTRLSIL.